This T cell receptor (beta chain) was found in a study of cytomegalovirus exposure and HLA in healthy donors. Findings and limits, study-wide: The study put 150 or so TCR beta chains on its list as cytomegalovirus-associated. Later, TCR association rates were found to vary by HLA locus, highest for DRB1 and lowest for HLA-C.

Researchers ran the PCR with 60 Vbeta and 13 Jbeta primers. Generated by immunoSEQ multiplex PCR, the TCRdb table keeps only in-frame clones and is missing some. The top ten clones hold under 5.5% of a sample with roughly 100,000 clones, around 68% of them seen once. This clone was observed a few times. The antigen is unknown. This clonotype was sampled from a human donor in good health. Sequencing was performed on PBMCs.

CDR3 loop: CASRSSQGVAQPQHF. DNA for the CDR3: TGTGCCAGCAGGTCCAGCCAGGGGGTAGCTCAGCCCCAGCATTTT. V gene TRBV6-5 combines with J gene TRBJ1-5, with 7 bases matching TRBD1. V shed 6 bases, J shed 6 bases, and the junction held 11 bases outside the gene matches. The germline gives CDR1 MNHEY, CDR2 SVGAGI. This CDR3 spans 15 amino acids.